This T cell receptor beta chain comes out of a study of cytomegalovirus exposure and HLA in healthy donors. PCR used 60 Vbeta primers and 13 Jbeta primers. Sequencing was performed with immunoSEQ multiplex PCR; in TCRdb, only in-frame clones are kept and a portion is missing. The top ten clones hold more than 0.2% of a sample with about 120,000 clones, less than 90% of them seen once. The germline CDR1 and CDR2 sequences are KGHSH and LQKENI. V was trimmed by 3 bases and J by 2 bases, leaving 10 bases between them. The length of the CDR3 is 14 residues. Of note for this clone: Its antigen is currently unknown. The same CDR3 also results from other DNA sequences found in this sample.

Overall study results and limits: Per a later analysis, HLA-associated TCR beta chains showed more clonal expansion than other, equally common TCR beta chains. In a later analysis, TCR association rates varied by HLA locus: DRB1 most, HLA-C fewest.

The sequencing sample was made of PBMCs. This chain uses TRBV18 with TRBJ1-1; D possibly corresponds to TRBD1 (5 bases). The TCR originated in a man aged 50 or older in good health and CMV-seronegative. The DNA for the CDR3 is TGTGCCAGCTCACCCTTAGACAGAAACACTGAAGCTTTCTTT. The encoded protein is CASSPLDRNTEAFF. The whole variable domain, filled in from reference TRBV18 and TRBJ1-1, reads NAGVMQNPRHLVRRRGQEARLRCSPMKGHSHVYWYRQLPEEGLKFMVYLQKENIIDESGMPKERFSAEFPKEGPSILRIQQVVRGDSAAYFCASSPLDRNTEAFFGQGTRLTVV.